This TCR beta chain was captured in a study of cytomegalovirus exposure and HLA in healthy donors. Study results and caveats: Some TCR beta chains (around 180 of them) were listed as cytomegalovirus-associated. As was reported, the classifier diagnosed cytomegalovirus status with high specificity and sensitivity. As a later analysis showed, a missense DCLRE1C variant was linked to trimming of TCR beta V- and J-genes. Later analysis indicated greater clonal expansion among HLA-associated TCR beta chains than among equally common other chains.

PCR primers comprised 60 Vbeta and 13 Jbeta primers. The table came from immunoSEQ multiplex PCR; TCRdb's copy has only in-frame clones and leaves some out. In all, the sample yields about 150,000 clones. Germline CDR1 MDHEN, CDR2 SYDVKM. Trimming took 3 bases from V and 0 from J; bases not matched to a gene: 6. The CDR3 contains 18 residues. About this clone: Its cognate antigen is unknown.

Sequenced input: PBMCs. The receptor was derived from a man aged 25 to 45 in good health and CMV-seronegative. The chain combines TRBV28 with TRBJ1-5; 12 bases map to TRBD1. The CDR3 DNA reads as TGTGCCAGCAGTTTCCCCGGGACAGGGGGCTATAGCAATCAGCCCCAGCATTTT. This codes for CASSFPGTGGYSNQPQHF. The full variable domain, completed using reference TRBV28 and TRBJ1-5, is DVKVTQSSRYLVKRTGEKVFLECVQDMDHENMFWYRQDPGLGLRLIYFSYDVKMKEKGDIPEGYSVSREKKERFSLILESASTNQTSMYLCASSFPGTGGYSNQPQHFGDGTRLSIL.